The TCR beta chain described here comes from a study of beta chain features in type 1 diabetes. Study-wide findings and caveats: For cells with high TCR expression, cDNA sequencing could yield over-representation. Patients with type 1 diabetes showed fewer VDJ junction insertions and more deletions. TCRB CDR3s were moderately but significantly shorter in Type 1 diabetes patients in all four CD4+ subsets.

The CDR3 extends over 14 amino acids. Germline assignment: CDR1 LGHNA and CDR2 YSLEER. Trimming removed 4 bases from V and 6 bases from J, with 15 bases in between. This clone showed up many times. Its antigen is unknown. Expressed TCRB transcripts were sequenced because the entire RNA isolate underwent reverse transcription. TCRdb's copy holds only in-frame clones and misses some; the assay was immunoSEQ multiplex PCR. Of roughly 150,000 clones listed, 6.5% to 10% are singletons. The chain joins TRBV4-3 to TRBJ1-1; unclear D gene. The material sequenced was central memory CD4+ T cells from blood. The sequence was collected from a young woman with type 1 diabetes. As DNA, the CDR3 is TGCGCCAGCAGCCCCAACCCGGGGAGTTCTGAAGCTTTCTTT. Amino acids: CASSPNPGSSEAFF.